The 32 T cell receptor beta chains below come from one sample, sequenced in a study of early T cells in non-severe SARS-CoV-2 infection. TCRdb re-analysed the 5' RACE reads in MiXCR, keeping a single row per CDR3 protein. The table shows tens of thousands of distinct CDR3 sequences, with around 4% occurring only once. The sequenced sample consisted of whole blood. Receptors were obtained from an adult who was a healthcare worker with PCR-confirmed SARS-CoV-2 infection or an uninfected control (not recorded which).

The chain joins TRBV27 to TRBJ2-7, with 9 bases lining up with TRBD2. V lost 3 bases and J lost 5; bases outside the gene matches: 8. The CDR3 loop spans 15 amino acids. Germline V CDR1 and CDR2: MNHEY, SMNVEV (reference sequence). CDR3 in DNA: TGTGCCAGCAGTTTTTGGGCGGGAGGGGGCCACGAGCAGTACTTC. Translation: CASSFWAGGGHEQYF.

This clonotype was seen many times. V usage is TRBV6-6 and J usage is TRBJ2-1; 9 bases fit TRBD2. Germline assignment: CDR1 MNHNY and CDR2 SVGAGI (reference sequence). CDR3 length: 14 residues. The trim removed 5 bases at V and 4 bases at J, leaving 3 bases unmatched. CDR3 in amino acids: CASSRLAAYNEQFF. As DNA, the CDR3 is TGTGCCAGCAGTCGACTAGCGGCTTACAATGAGCAGTTCTTC.

This clonotype was counted ten times or more. The gene calls are TRBV7-9 and TRBJ2-7, with D possibly TRBD1 on 6 matching bases. V lost 5 bases and J 4 bases, leaving 9 bases between the germline ends. CDR3 length: 12 amino acids. In germline, CDR1 is SEHNR, CDR2 FQNEAQ (reference sequence). CDR3 residues: CASSLTGYEQYF. The CDR3 bases are TGTGCCAGCAGCCTGACAGGTTACGAGCAGTACTTC.

This clonotype has at least ten counts. The rearrangement uses TRBV5-1 and TRBJ1-1; D is unclear. The CDR3 consists of 14 residues. V was pared by 4 bases and J by 1 base, with 11 bases between. Germline V gene lookup returns CDR1 SGHRS and CDR2 YFSETQ. The CDR3 nucleotides are TGCGCCAGCAGCCCCCAAGGAGGGAACACTGAAGCTTTCTTT. This translates into CASSPQGGNTEAFF.

V gene TRBV10-1 combines with J gene TRBJ2-5; D ambiguous. The V gene lost 0 bases and the J gene lost 5 bases, with 7 bases spanning the gap. Germline values: CDR1 WNHNN, CDR2 SYGVQD (reference sequence). CDR3 length: 13 amino acids. In nucleotides, the CDR3 is TGCGCCAGCAGTGAGTCAGGGTGGGAGACCCAGTACTTC. Translation: CASSESGWETQYF.

This clonotype showed up just a few times. The missing conserved phenylalanine or tryptophan at the end of this CDR3 makes a read error likely. This rearrangement joins TRBV20-1 to TRBJ1-5; D is possibly TRBD1 (5 bases). V shed 3 bases and J shed 2 bases, with 14 bases lying between them. The CDR3 is 15 residues long. Germline loops: CDR1 DFQATT, CDR2 SNEGSKA (reference sequence). CDR3 in amino acids: CSASRGLGGNQPQHL. CDR3 nucleotide sequence: TGCAGTGCTAGTCGGGGACTCGGGGGCAATCAGCCCCAGCATTTA.

This clonotype showed up many times. Here the CDR3 reads CASSLGQGKMYEQYF. The CDR3 DNA is TGTGCCAGCAGTTTGGGGCAGGGCAAAATGTACGAGCAGTACTTC. J is TRBJ2-7 and V is TRBV27; tentatively, D is TRBD1 (5 bases). The CDR3 consists of 15 residues. V was cut by 3 bases and J by 4 bases, with 16 bases left in between. The germline gives CDR1 MNHEY, CDR2 SMNVEV (reference sequence).

This clonotype has at least ten counts. This rearrangement joins TRBV30 to TRBJ2-2; D is ambiguous. The CDR3 has 12 amino acids. The germline gives CDR1 GTSNPN, CDR2 SVGIG (reference sequence). V was shortened by 1 base and J by 3 bases, with 3 bases between the two germline ends. CDR3 nucleotide sequence: TGTGCCTGGAGTGCATACACCGGGGAGCTGTTTTTT. It is translated as CAWSAYTGELFF.

There are a few counts of this clonotype. The chain uses TRBV18 and TRBJ1-4; 8 nucleotides match TRBD1. Germline CDR1 is KGHSH and CDR2 is LQKENI. This CDR3 is 17 amino acids long. V lost 1 base, J lost 8 bases, and 12 bases stayed unmatched. CDR3 nucleotide sequence: TGTGCCAGCTCACCACTGCAGGGGGCGTCGATAGGGGAAAAACTGTTTTTT. It is translated as CASSPLQGASIGEKLFF.

The sample holds a few counts of this clonotype. The junction shows a germline mismatch at one end, possibly a read error. V usage is TRBV7-2 and J usage is TRBJ2-1; TRBD2 aligns across 10 bases. Germline CDR1 reads SGHTA; CDR2 reads FQGNSA. CDR3 length: 15 amino acids. CDR3 DNA sequence: TGTGCCAGCAGTTCCAGCCCTTCGGCTAGCGGGAGTAGGATCTTC. Protein product: CASSSSPSASGSRIF. The full variable domain, its missing parts supplied by reference TRBV7-2 and TRBJ2-1, is GAGVSQSPSNKVTEKGKDVELRCDPISGHTALYWYRQSLGQGLEFLIYFQGNSAPDKSGLPSDRFSAERTGGSVSTLTIQRTQQEDSAVYLCASSSSPSASGSRIFGPGTRLTVL.

This clonotype came up many times. The chain employs TRBV6-1 and TRBJ1-1; TRBD1 is a possible D gene (5 bases). From germline, CDR1 is MNHNS and CDR2 SASEGT. The CDR3 length is 15 residues. Trimming removed 1 base at V and 0 bases at J, with 9 bases between. The DNA for the CDR3 is TGTGCCAGCAGTGAAGGGCAGGGCATGAACACTGAAGCTTTCTTT. Residues: CASSEGQGMNTEAFF.

This clonotype was detected ten times or more. The chain couples TRBV2 to TRBJ2-1; TRBD1 is a possible D gene (5 bases). CDR1 SNHLY and CDR2 FYNNEI come from the germline V gene. The CDR3 runs 13 residues. V lost 5 bases, J lost 3 bases, and 8 bases lay in between. CDR3 sequence (DNA): TGTGCCAGCAGTTCTAGGGGCTACAATGAGCAGTTCTTC. As protein: CASSSRGYNEQFF.

This sequence joins TRBV27 and TRBJ2-1; 12 bases are shared with TRBD1. The length of the CDR3 is 15 residues. Germline CDR1 is MNHEY and CDR2 is SMNVEV (reference sequence). V was clipped by 5 bases and J by 9 bases; unmatched bases: 8. The CDR3 protein is CASSPPGQGAGEQFF. The CDR3 coding sequence is TGTGCCAGCAGTCCACCGGGACAGGGGGCCGGTGAGCAGTTCTTC.

The V call is TRBV12-3 or TRBV12-4, the J call TRBJ1-2, with 9 positions matching TRBD1. V lost 4 bases, J lost 6 bases, and 6 bases stayed unmatched. This CDR3 region has 14 residues. Here the CDR3 reads CASSSWDRDNGYTF. The CDR3 DNA sequence: TGTGCCAGCAGTTCTTGGGACAGGGACAATGGCTACACCTTC.

The chain carries TRBV27 and TRBJ2-7; no clear D. V lost 1 base and J lost 5, with 12 bases in between. CDR3 length equals 14 residues. CDR1 and CDR2 from the germline V gene are MNHEY and SMNVEV (reference sequence). The CDR3 DNA is TGTGCCAGCAGTTTATACTGGGGTACCCACGAGCAGTACTTC. The encoded protein is CASSLYWGTHEQYF.

This clonotype has at least ten counts. V gene TRBV7-2 combines with J gene TRBJ2-3, with TRBD1 matching 7 bases. Germline V gives CDR1 SGHTA, CDR2 FQGNSA. V shed 1 base and J 11 bases; nucleotides not matched to a gene: 6. CDR3 length: 13 residues. In DNA form, the CDR3 reads TGTGCCAGCAGCTTAGGCGGGCACAGGGGGCAGTATTTT. Its protein product is CASSLGGHRGQYF.

This clonotype has only a few counts. The V call is TRBV29-1, the J call TRBJ1-1; D uncertain. This CDR3 has 12 residues. With 6 bases removed from V and 1 base from J, the gap between germline ends came to 9 bases. Germline CDR1 is SQVTM and CDR2 is ANQGSEA. DNA for the CDR3: TGCAGCGTGACCGAGGGGAACACTGAAGCTTTCTTT. Protein product: CSVTEGNTEAFF.

This clonotype was observed at least ten times. The CDR3 DNA follows: TGTGCCAGCAGCGGGGGACAGACGGGAAACACCATATATTTT. It is translated as CASSGGQTGNTIYF. V and J are TRBV9 and TRBJ1-3, with 7 bases aligning to TRBD1. The germline gives CDR1 SGDLS, CDR2 YYNGEE. The CDR3 has 14 amino acids. With V trimmed by 3 bases and J by 4 bases, 4 bases remained unmatched.

In this sample, this clonotype turned up many times. The chain employs TRBV19 and TRBJ1-2; a possible D gene is TRBD1 (5 bases). Germline CDR1 is LNHDA and CDR2 is SQIVND (reference sequence). This CDR3 is built from 15 residues. V dropped 9 bases and J dropped 8 bases, with 25 bases sitting between them. Here the CDR3 DNA reads TGTGCCAGCAACACCGGAGCCAGGGTAGTGGAAGGCTACACCTTC. Protein product: CASNTGARVVEGYTF. Full variable domain (remainder filled in from reference TRBV19 and TRBJ1-2): DGGITQSPKYLFRKEGQNVTLSCEQNLNHDAMYWYRQDPGQGLRLIYYSQIVNDFQKGDIAEGYSVSREKKESFPLTVTSAQKNPTAFYLCASNTGARVVEGYTFGSGTRLTVV.

The V gene is TRBV2, the J gene TRBJ2-1, with unresolved D. Germline V gene data show CDR1 as SNHLY and CDR2 as FYNNEI. Between the trimmed V and J ends, which lost 4 bases and 4 bases, there was a span of 5 bases. The CDR3 extends over 12 amino acids. CDR3 nucleotides: TGTGCCAGCAGTGTAATGTACAATGAGCAGTTCTTC. Amino acids: CASSVMYNEQFF.

In this sample, this clonotype turned up many times. V is TRBV3-1 and J is TRBJ1-6; D is undetermined. Deletions cut 4 bases from V and 8 bases from J, with 9 bases between. Germline-derived CDR1 and CDR2 are LGHDT and YNNKEL (reference sequence). The CDR3 contains 13 residues. Here the CDR3 DNA reads TGTGCCAGCAGCCCCGGGATCCATTCACCCCTCCACTTT. The encoded protein is CASSPGIHSPLHF.

This clonotype is termed medium-sized. The CDR3 loop is CASSSGRGMGNEQFF. DNA for the CDR3: TGTGCCAGCAGTAGCGGGAGGGGTATGGGGAATGAGCAGTTCTTC. The rearrangement uses TRBV11-3 and TRBJ2-1, with 11 bases aligning to TRBD2. CDR1 is SGHNT, CDR2 YENEEA, per germline. V trimming: 6 bases; J trimming: 7 bases; junction bases outside the gene matches: 8. The CDR3 spans 15 residues.

This clonotype showed up many times. The genes are TRBV29-1 and TRBJ2-2; D is perhaps TRBD1 or TRBD2 (6 bases each). The CDR3 extends over 14 amino acids. From germline, CDR1 is SQVTM and CDR2 ANQGSEA. The V gene lost 5 bases and the J gene lost 1 base, with 11 bases spanning the gap. The CDR3 nucleotides read TGCAGCGTTCGAGGGGGGCTGAACACCGGGGAGCTGTTTTTT. Its protein is CSVRGGLNTGELFF.

This clonotype has a handful of counts. The CDR3 loop is CSVETSGSSTDTQYF. In DNA, the CDR3 is TGCAGCGTTGAAACTAGCGGGAGTAGCACAGATACGCAGTATTTT. This rearrangement joins TRBV29-1 to TRBJ2-3, with 11 bases fitting TRBD2. The CDR3 runs 15 residues. The V gene end was trimmed by 2 bases and the J gene end by 0 bases; junction bases not matched to a gene: 1. Germline CDR1 is SQVTM and CDR2 is ANQGSEA.

Note on this clonotype: Likely a read error: the CDR3 ends without its conserved phenylalanine or tryptophan. The DNA is omitted, as the CDR3 cannot be located on it reliably, and the CDR3 follows TCRdb's listing. This sequence joins TRBV7-9 and TRBJ1-2; the table's D call, TRBD1, was not checked against the DNA. From its first to its last residue, the CDR3 has 11 amino acids. CDR1 is SEHNR and CDR2 is FQNEAQ in the germline V gene (reference sequence). CDR3 in amino acids: CASSPPRKGTI.

This clonotype has only a few counts. The chain combines TRBV5-1 with TRBJ2-3; 7 positions match TRBD2. Germline CDR1 reads SGHRS; CDR2 reads YFSETQ. CDR3 length: 13 amino acids. Trimming took 0 bases from V and 13 from J; bases not matched to a gene: 8. The CDR3 DNA reads TGCGCCAGCAGCTTGGAGGAGTCGGGGACTAAGTATTTT. This translates into CASSLEESGTKYF. The complete variable domain, with remaining parts taken from reference TRBV5-1 and TRBJ2-3, reads KAGVTQTPRYLIKTRGQQVTLSCSPISGHRSVSWYQQTPGQGLQFLFEYFSETQRNKGNFPGRFSGRQFSNSRSEMNVSTLELGDSALYLCASSLEESGTKYFGPGTRLTVL.

This chain uses TRBV5-1 with TRBJ1-1; no clear D. The CDR3 sequence is 14 residues long. Germline V CDR1 and CDR2: SGHRS, YFSETQ. V shed 0 bases and J shed 2 bases, with 8 bases lying between them. CDR3 residues: CASSLGPKNTEAFF. CDR3 coding DNA: TGCGCCAGCAGCTTGGGGCCTAAAAACACTGAAGCTTTCTTT.

The chain joins TRBV14 to TRBJ1-5; no definite D call. Germline CDR1 SGHDN, CDR2 FVKESK. The CDR3 length is 13 residues. V dropped 0 bases and J dropped 5 bases, with 5 bases sitting between them. DNA for the CDR3: TGTGCCAGCAGCCAAGAAACATATCAGCCCCAGCATTTT. This codes for CASSQETYQPQHF.

This clonotype was observed many times. The genes are TRBV24-1 and TRBJ2-1; D gene uncertain. Trimming took off 0 bases at V and 0 bases at J, with 11 bases between the two ends. This CDR3 contains 17 residues. Germline CDR1 KGHDR, CDR2 SFDVKD. This CDR3 reads CATSDLTSSSSYNEQFF. Here the CDR3 DNA reads TGTGCCACCAGTGATTTGACCTCTTCTAGCTCCTACAATGAGCAGTTCTTC.

This clonotype was seen many times. V is TRBV27 and J is TRBJ2-5, with 7 nucleotides matching TRBD1. The V gene's germline CDR1 is MNHEY and CDR2 SMNVEV (reference sequence). The V gene end was trimmed by 2 bases and the J gene end by 4 bases; junction bases not matched to a gene: 7. The CDR3 spans 15 residues. The CDR3 bases are TGTGCCAGCAGTTTAACTCGACAGGGTGGAGAGACCCAGTACTTC. Translating gives CASSLTRQGGETQYF.

The chain joins TRBV27 to TRBJ2-7; no clear D gene. The germline V gene has CDR1 MNHEY and CDR2 SMNVEV (reference sequence). The V end was cut by 11 bases, the J end by 2 bases, with 19 bases between. The CDR3 runs 14 residues. The CDR3 reads CASKGTWDTYEQYF. CDR3 in DNA: TGTGCCTCCAAAGGTACCTGGGATACCTACGAGCAGTACTTC.

The V call is TRBV27, the J call TRBJ1-6; D unresolved. The CDR3 extends over 12 amino acids. In germline, CDR1 is MNHEY, CDR2 SMNVEV (reference sequence). The V end was cut by 2 bases, the J end by 10 bases, with 6 bases between. The CDR3 DNA is TGTGCCAGCAGTTTAGTAGGATCACCCCTCCACTTT. Translation: CASSLVGSPLHF.